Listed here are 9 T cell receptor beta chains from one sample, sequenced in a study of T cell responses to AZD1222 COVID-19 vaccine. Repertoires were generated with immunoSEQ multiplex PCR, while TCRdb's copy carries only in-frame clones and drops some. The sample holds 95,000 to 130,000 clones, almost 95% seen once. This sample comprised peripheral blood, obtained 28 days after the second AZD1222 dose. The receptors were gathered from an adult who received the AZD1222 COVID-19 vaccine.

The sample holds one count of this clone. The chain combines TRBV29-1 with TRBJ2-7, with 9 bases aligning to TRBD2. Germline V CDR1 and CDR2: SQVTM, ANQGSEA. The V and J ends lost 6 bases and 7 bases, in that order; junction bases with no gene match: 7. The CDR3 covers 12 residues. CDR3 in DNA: TGCAGCGTCGGACCAGCGGGAGGTGAGCAGTACTTC. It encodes CSVGPAGGEQYF.

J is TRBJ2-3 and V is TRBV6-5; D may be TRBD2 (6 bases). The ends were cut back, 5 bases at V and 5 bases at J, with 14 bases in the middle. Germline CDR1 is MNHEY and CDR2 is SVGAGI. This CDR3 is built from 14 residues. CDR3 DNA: TGTGCCAGCAGTCCAAGACTAGTCGAAGATACGCAGTATTTT. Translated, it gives CASSPRLVEDTQYF.

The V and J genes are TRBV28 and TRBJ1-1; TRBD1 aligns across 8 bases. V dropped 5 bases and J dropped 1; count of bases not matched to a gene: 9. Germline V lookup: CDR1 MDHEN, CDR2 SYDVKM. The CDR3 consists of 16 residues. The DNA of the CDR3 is TGTGCCAGCAGTGTGCCCCAGGGGGCGCGGAACACTGAAGCTTTCTTT. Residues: CASSVPQGARNTEAFF.

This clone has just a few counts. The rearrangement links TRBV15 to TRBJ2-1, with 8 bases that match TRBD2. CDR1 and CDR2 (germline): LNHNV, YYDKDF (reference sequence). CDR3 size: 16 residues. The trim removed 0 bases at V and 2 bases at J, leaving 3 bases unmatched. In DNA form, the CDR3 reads TGTGCCACCAGCAGAGATCAAGCGGGAGCCTACAATGAGCAGTTCTTC. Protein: CATSRDQAGAYNEQFF.

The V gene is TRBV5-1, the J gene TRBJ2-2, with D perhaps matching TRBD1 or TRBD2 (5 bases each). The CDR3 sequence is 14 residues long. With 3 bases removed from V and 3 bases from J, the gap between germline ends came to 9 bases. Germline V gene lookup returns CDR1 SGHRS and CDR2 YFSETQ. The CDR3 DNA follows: TGCGCCAGCAGCTGGGACCCCTACACCGGGGAGCTGTTTTTT. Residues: CASSWDPYTGELFF.

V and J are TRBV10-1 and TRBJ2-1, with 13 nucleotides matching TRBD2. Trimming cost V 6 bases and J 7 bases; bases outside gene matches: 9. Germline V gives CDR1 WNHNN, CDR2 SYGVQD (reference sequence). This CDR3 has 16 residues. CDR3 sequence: CASRLTSGRRFNEQFF. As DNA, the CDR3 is TGCGCCAGCAGGTTGACTAGCGGGAGGAGATTTAATGAGCAGTTCTTC.

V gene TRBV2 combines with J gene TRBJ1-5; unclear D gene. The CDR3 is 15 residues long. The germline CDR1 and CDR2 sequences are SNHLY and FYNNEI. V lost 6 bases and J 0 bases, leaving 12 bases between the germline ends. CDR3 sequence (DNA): TGTGCCAGCAGAGCGGTAGACTTTAGCAATCAGCCCCAGCATTTT. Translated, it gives CASRAVDFSNQPQHF.

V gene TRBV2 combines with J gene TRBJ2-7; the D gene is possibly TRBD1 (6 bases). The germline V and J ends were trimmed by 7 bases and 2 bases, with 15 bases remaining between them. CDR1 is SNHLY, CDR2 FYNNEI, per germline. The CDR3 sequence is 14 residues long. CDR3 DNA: TGTGCCAGCAAGGACAGCCCAGAACCCTACGAGCAGTACTTC. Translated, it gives CASKDSPEPYEQYF.

For the CDR3, the DNA is TGTGCCAGCAGCTTGAGAATGCGGGCCGACTACACCTTC. Translated, it gives CASSLRMRADYTF. The chain carries TRBV5-8 and TRBJ1-2; D unresolved. Germline values: CDR1 SGHTS, CDR2 YDEGEE. V was cut by 1 base and J by 10 bases, with 14 bases left in between. CDR3 size: 13 residues.